The present TCR beta chain was sequenced within a study of blood T cells in healthy people across ages. Findings and caveats of the study: Roughly linear age-related decline in beta diversity appeared, significant by age roughly 40.

In this sample, this clonotype turned up a few times. Its cognate antigen is unknown. V lost 4 bases, J lost 2 bases, and 12 bases lay in between. Germline V gene lookup returns CDR1 SGHRS and CDR2 YFSETQ. This CDR3 has 14 amino acids. A sample-barcoded 5' primer and a J-beta primer mix were used in a second PCR of about 7 to 12 cycles. TCRdb processed the 5' RACE reads anew with MiXCR; each CDR3 protein has one entry. The sample yields about 1.8 million distinct CDR3 sequences, 40% to 55% seen once. Sequenced: blood. This sequence joins TRBV5-1 and TRBJ1-1; tentative D call: TRBD1 (5 bases). This clonotype was sampled from a woman aged 40 to 50 in good health. The CDR3 loop is CASSKSQGNTEAFF. The CDR3 DNA reads as TGCGCCAGCAGCAAATCGCAGGGTAACACTGAAGCTTTCTTT.